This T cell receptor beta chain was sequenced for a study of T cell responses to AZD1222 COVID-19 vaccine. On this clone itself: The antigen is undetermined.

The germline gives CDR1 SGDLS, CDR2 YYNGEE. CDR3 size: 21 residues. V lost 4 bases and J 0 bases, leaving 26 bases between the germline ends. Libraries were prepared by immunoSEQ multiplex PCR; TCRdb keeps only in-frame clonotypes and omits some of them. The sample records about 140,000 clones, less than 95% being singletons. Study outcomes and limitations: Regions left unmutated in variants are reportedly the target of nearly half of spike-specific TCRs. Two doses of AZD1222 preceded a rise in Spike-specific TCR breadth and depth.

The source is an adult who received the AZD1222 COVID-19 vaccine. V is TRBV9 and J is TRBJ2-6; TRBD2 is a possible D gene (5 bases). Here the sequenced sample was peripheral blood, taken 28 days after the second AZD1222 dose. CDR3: CASSPRVRVSLMSSGANVLTF. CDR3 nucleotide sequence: TGTGCCAGCAGCCCGCGGGTTAGGGTGAGTTTGATGAGCTCTGGGGCCAACGTCCTGACTTTC.